Sequencing of this T cell receptor beta chain was carried out in a study of radiation and T cells in renal cell carcinoma. Study conclusions and caveats: From baseline, blood top tumor clonotypes peaked at 2 weeks post-radiation.

With respect to this clone: No antigen is known for it.

Regarding time point: blood 4 weeks post-SBRT, at nephrectomy. Treatment: 15 Gy SBRT to primary tumor, nephrectomy 4 weeks later. Nephrectomy followed 15 Gy stereotactic body radiation by 4 weeks. The patient's renal cell carcinoma had clear cell pathology. Using immunoSEQ multiplex PCR, the repertoire was profiled, and TCRdb retains in-frame clones only, with some absent. Of 150,000 to 200,000 clones in the sample, approximately 90% were seen once. This CDR3 contains 15 residues. Per the germline V gene, CDR1 is GTSNPN and CDR2 is SVGIG (reference sequence). V lost 0 bases to trimming and J lost 3 bases; unmatched junction nucleotides: 4.

The sequenced sample was blood, obtained from a patient whose treatment included radiotherapy and nephrectomy. This receptor was taken from a woman aged 50 to 60 with renal cell carcinoma. This chain joins TRBV30 and TRBJ1-5; 8 nucleotides agree with TRBD1. CDR3 in amino acids: CAWSVGTGSNQPQHF. CDR3 DNA: TGTGCCTGGAGTGTGGGGACAGGTTCCAATCAGCCCCAGCATTTT. Complete variable domain (other parts from reference TRBV30 and TRBJ1-5): SQTIHQWPATLVQPVGSPLSLECTVEGTSNPNLYWYRQAAGRGLQLLFYSVGIGQISSEVPQNLSASRPQDRQFILSSKKLLLSDSGFYLCAWSVGTGSNQPQHFGDGTRLSIL.